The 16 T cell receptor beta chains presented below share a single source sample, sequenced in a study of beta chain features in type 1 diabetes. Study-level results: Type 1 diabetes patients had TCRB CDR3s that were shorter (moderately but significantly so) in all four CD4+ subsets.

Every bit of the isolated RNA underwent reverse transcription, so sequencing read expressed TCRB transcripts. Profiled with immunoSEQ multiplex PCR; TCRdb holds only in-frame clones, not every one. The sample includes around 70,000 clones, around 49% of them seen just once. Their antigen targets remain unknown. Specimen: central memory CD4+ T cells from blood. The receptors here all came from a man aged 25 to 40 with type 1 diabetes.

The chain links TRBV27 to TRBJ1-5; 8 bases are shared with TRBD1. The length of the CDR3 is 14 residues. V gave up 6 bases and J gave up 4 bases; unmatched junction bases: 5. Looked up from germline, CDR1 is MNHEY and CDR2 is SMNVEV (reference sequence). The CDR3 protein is CASRQTGANQPQHF. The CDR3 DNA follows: TGTGCCAGCAGACAGACAGGGGCAAATCAGCCCCAGCATTTT.

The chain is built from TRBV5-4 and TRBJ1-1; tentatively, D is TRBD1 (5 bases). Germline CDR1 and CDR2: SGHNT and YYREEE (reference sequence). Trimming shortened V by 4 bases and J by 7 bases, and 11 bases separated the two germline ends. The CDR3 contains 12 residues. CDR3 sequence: CASSRVGGEAFF. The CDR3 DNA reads TGTGCCAGCAGCAGGGTGGGGGGTGAAGCTTTCTTT.

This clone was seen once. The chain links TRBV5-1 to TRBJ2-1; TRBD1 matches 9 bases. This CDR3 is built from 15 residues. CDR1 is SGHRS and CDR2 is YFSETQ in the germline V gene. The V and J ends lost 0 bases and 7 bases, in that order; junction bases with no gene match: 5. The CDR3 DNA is TGCGCCAGCAGCTTGGGGGACAGGGATGGGAATGAGCAGTTCTTC. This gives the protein CASSLGDRDGNEQFF.

In DNA form, the CDR3 reads TGTGCCAGTAGTCAACTAGCGGGGATTGACAATGAGCAGTTCTTC. It translates to CASSQLAGIDNEQFF. V is TRBV19 and J is TRBJ2-1; TRBD2 matches 10 bases. The length of the CDR3 is 15 residues. Trimming cost V 5 bases and J 5 bases; bases outside gene matches: 6. Germline CDR1 LNHDA, CDR2 SQIVND (reference sequence). The whole variable domain, remainder taken from reference TRBV19 and TRBJ2-1, is DGGITQSPKYLFRKEGQNVTLSCEQNLNHDAMYWYRQDPGQGLRLIYYSQIVNDFQKGDIAEGYSVSREKKESFPLTVTSAQKNPTAFYLCASSQLAGIDNEQFFGPGTRLTVL.

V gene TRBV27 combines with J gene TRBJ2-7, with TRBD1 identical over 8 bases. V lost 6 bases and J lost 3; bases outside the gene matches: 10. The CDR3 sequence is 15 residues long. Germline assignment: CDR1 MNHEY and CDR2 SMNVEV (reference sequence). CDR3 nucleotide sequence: TGTGCCAGCAGATGGGCGCCGGACAGGGACTACGAGCAGTACTTC. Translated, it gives CASRWAPDRDYEQYF.

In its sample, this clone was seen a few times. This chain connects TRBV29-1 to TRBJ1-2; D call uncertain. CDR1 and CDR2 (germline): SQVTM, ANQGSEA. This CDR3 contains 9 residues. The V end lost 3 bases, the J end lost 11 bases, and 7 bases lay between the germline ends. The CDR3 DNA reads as TGCAGCGTTGACCCAGGATACACCTTC. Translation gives CSVDPGYTF.

This CDR3 reads CASSVFRQEPSGELFF. In nucleotides, the CDR3 is TGTGCCAGCAGTGTTTTTAGACAGGAACCTTCTGGGGAGCTGTTTTTT. The V call is TRBV6-1, the J call TRBJ2-2; D might be TRBD1 (6 bases). Germline CDR1 MNHNS, CDR2 SASEGT. Trimming left V 4 bases short and J 8 bases short, with 20 bases between. The CDR3 spans 16 residues.

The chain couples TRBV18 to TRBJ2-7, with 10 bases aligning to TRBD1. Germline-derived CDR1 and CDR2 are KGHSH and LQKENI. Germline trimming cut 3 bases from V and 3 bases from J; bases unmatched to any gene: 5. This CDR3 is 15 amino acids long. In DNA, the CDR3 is TGTGCCAGCTCACCTACCGGGACAGGGGACTACGAGCAGTACTTC. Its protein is CASSPTGTGDYEQYF. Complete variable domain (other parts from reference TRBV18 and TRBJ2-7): NAGVMQNPRHLVRRRGQEARLRCSPMKGHSHVYWYRQLPEEGLKFMVYLQKENIIDESGMPKERFSAEFPKEGPSILRIQQVVRGDSAAYFCASSPTGTGDYEQYFGPGTRLTVT.

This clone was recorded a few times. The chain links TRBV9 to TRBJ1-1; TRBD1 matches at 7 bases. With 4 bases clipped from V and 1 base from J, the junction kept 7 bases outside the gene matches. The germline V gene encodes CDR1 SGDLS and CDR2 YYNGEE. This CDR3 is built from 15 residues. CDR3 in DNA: TGTGCCAGCAGCCACCCCAGACAGGGGAACACTGAAGCTTTCTTT. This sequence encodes CASSHPRQGNTEAFF.

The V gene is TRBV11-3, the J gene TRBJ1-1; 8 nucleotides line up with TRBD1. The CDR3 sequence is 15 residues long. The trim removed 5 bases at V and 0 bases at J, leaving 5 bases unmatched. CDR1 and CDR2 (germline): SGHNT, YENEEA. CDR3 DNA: TGTGCCAGCAGCACCGAGGGACAGGTGAACACTGAAGCTTTCTTT. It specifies CASSTEGQVNTEAFF.

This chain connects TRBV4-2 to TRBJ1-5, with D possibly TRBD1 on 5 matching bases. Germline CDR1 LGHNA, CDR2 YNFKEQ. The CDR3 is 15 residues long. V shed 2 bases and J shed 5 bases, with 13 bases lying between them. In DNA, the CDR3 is TGTGCCAGCAGCCAACCGGGGGTGATAGATCAGCCCCAGCATTTT. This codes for CASSQPGVIDQPQHF.

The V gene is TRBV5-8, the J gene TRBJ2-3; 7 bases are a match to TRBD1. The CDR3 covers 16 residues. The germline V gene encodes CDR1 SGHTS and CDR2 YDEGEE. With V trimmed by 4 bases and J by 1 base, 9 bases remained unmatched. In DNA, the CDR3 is TGTGCCAGCAGCGGCGACAGGGCGAGGGGCACAGATACGCAGTATTTT. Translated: CASSGDRARGTDTQYF.

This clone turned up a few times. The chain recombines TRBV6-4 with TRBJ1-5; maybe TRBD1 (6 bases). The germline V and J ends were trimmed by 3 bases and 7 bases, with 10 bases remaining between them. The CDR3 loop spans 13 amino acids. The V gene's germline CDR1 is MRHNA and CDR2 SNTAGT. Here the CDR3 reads CASSEGAGQPQHF. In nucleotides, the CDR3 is TGTGCCAGCAGTGAGGGGGCCGGGCAGCCCCAGCATTTT.

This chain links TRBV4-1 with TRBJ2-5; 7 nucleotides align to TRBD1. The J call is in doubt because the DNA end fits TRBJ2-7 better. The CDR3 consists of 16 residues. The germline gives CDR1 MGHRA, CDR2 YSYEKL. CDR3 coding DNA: TGCGCCAGCAGCCAAGATCCGACAGGGTCGGCCTACGAGCAGTACTTC. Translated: CASSQDPTGSAYEQYF.

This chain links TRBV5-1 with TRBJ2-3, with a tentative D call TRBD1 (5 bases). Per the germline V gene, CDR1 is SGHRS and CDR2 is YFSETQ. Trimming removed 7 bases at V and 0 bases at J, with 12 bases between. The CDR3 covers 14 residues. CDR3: CASGAVSSTDTQYF. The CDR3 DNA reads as TGCGCCAGCGGGGCAGTTTCTAGCACAGATACGCAGTATTTT.

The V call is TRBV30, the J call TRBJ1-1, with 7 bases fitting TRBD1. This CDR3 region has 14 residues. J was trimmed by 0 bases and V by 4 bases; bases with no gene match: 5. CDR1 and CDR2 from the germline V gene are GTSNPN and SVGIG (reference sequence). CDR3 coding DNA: TGTGCCTGGACCCTCGGGACAGTGAACACTGAAGCTTTCTTT. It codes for CAWTLGTVNTEAFF. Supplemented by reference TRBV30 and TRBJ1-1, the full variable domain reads SQTIHQWPATLVQPVGSPLSLECTVEGTSNPNLYWYRQAAGRGLQLLFYSVGIGQISSEVPQNLSASRPQDRQFILSSKKLLLSDSGFYLCAWTLGTVNTEAFFGQGTRLTVV.